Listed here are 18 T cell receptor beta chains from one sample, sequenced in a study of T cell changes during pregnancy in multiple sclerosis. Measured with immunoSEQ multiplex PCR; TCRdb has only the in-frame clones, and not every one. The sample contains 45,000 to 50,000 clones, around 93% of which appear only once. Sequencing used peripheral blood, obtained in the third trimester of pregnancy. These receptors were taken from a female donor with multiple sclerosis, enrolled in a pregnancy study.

The CDR3 sequence is CASSFAGARNTEAFF. The CDR3 nucleotides read TGTGCCAGCAGCTTCGCAGGGGCTCGGAACACTGAAGCTTTCTTT. The chain couples TRBV7-2 to TRBJ1-1, with a weak D call TRBD1 (6 bases). Trimming removed 3 bases from V and 1 base from J, with 12 bases in between. Germline lookup yields CDR1 SGHTA and CDR2 FQGNSA. This CDR3 is 15 amino acids long.

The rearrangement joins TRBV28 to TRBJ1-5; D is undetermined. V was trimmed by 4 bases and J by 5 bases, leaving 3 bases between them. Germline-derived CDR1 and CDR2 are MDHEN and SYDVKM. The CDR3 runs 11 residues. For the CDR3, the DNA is TGTGCCAGCAGTTCGTATCAGCCCCAGCATTTT. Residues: CASSSYQPQHF.

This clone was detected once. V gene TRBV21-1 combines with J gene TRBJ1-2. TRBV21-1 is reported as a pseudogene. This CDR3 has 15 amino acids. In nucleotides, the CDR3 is TGTGCCAGCAGCAAAGGGCGGGGGGCAGGCTATGGCTACACCTTC. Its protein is CASSKGRGAGYGYTF.

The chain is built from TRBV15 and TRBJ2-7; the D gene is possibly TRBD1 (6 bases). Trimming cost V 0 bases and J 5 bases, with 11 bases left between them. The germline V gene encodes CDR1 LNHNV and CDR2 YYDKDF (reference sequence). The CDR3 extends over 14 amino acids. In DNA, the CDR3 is TGTGCCACCAGCAGAGATCACAGGGTCCACGAGCAGTACTTC. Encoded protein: CATSRDHRVHEQYF.

CDR3 nucleotide sequence: TGTGCCAGCAGTGTCACAGGGGCGAACACCGGGGAGCTGTTTTTT. Amino acid sequence: CASSVTGANTGELFF. J is TRBJ2-2 and V is TRBV27, with 7 positions matching TRBD1. Germline trimming cut 5 bases from V and 0 bases from J; bases unmatched to any gene: 3. The CDR3 has 15 residues. Per germline, CDR1 MNHEY and CDR2 SMNVEV (reference sequence).

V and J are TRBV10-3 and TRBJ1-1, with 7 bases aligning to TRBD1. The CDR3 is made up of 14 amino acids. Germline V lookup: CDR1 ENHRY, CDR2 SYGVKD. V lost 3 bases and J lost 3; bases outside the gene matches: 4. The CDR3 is CAISDRGSDTEAFF. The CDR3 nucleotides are TGTGCCATCAGTGACAGGGGGTCGGACACTGAAGCTTTCTTT.

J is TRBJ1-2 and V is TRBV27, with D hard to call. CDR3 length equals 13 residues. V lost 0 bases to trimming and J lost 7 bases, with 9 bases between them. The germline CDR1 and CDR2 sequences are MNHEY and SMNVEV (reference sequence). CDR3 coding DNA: TGTGCCAGCAGTTTATCAGGAAGGAGTGGCTACACCTTC. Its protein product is CASSLSGRSGYTF.

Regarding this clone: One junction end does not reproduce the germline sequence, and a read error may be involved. The CDR3 spells CASSLNRGILGGDTIYF. CDR3 bases: TGTGCCAGCAGCTTGAACAGGGGTATTCTCGGTGGAGACACCATATATTTT. This chain connects TRBV5-4 to TRBJ1-3, with TRBD1 matching 7 bases. The CDR3 has 17 amino acids. The germline V gene has CDR1 SGHNT and CDR2 YYREEE (reference sequence).

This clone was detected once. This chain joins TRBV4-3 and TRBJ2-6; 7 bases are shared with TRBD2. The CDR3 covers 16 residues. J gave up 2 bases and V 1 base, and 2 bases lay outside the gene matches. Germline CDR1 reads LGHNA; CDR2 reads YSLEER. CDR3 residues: CASSQGEGTGANVLTF. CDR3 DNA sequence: TGCGCCAGCAGCCAAGGGGAGGGAACTGGGGCCAACGTCCTGACTTTC.

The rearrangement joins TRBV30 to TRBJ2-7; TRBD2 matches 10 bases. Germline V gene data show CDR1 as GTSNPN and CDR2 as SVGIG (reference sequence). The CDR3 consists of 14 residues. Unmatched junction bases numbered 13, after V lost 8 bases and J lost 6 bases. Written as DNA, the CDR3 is TGTGCCATCCAACCACTCAGCGGGAGGGCCGAGCAGTACTTC. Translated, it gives CAIQPLSGRAEQYF.

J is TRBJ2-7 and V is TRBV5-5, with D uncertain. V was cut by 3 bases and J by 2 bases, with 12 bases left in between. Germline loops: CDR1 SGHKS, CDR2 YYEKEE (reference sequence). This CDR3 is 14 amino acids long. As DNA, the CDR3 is TGTGCCAGCAGCTCTATTGACAACCCCTACGAGCAGTACTTC. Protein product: CASSSIDNPYEQYF.

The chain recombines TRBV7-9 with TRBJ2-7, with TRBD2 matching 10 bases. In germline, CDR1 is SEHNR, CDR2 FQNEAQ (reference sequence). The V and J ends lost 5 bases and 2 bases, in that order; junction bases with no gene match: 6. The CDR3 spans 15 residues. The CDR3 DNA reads TGTGCCAGCAGCGCGGCTAGCGGGAGTACCTACGAGCAGTACTTC. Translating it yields CASSAASGSTYEQYF.

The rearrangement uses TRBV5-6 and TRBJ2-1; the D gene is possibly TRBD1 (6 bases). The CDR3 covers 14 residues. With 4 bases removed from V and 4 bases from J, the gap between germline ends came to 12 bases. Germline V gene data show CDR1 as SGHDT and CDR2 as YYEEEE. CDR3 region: CASSGWTEYNEQFF. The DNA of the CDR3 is TGTGCCAGCAGCGGGTGGACAGAGTACAATGAGCAGTTCTTC.

CDR3 residues: CASSQEVPPGENIQYF. CDR3 in DNA: TGCGCCAGCAGCCAAGAAGTCCCTCCGGGGGAAAACATTCAGTACTTC. This chain links TRBV4-1 with TRBJ2-4; D is possibly TRBD2 (6 bases). Germline lookup yields CDR1 MGHRA and CDR2 YSYEKL. CDR3 size: 16 residues. V shed 0 bases and J shed 5 bases, with 14 bases lying between them.

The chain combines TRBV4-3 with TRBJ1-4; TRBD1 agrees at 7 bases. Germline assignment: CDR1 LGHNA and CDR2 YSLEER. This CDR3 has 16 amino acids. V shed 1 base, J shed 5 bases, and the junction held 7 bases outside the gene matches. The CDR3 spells CASSQVTTGLNEKLFF. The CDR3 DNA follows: TGCGCCAGCAGCCAAGTCACGACAGGGTTAAATGAAAAACTGTTTTTT.

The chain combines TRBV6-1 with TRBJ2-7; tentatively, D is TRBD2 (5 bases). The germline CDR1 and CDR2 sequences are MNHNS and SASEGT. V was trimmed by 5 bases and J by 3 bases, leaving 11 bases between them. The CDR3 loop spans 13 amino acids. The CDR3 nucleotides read TGTGCCAGCAGTCCGGGATTCCGCTACGAGCAGTACTTC. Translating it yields CASSPGFRYEQYF.

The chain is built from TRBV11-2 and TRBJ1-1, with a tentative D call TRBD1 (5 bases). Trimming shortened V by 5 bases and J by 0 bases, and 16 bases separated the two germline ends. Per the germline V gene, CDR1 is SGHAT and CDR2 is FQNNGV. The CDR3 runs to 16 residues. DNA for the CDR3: TGTGCCAGCAGCCCGTCTTTACAGGAGATGAACACTGAAGCTTTCTTT. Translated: CASSPSLQEMNTEAFF.

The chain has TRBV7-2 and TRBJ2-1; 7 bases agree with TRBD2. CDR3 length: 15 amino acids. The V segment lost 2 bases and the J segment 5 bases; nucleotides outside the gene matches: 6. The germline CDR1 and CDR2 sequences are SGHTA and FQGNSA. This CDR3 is CASSLMSSGHNEQFF. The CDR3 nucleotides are TGTGCCAGCAGCTTAATGTCTAGCGGACACAATGAGCAGTTCTTC.